Listed here is a single T cell receptor beta chain. Ten or more counts support this clonotype. No antigen is known for it. No much larger clonotype is one base removed from it; base qualities were not supplied. Libraries of naive CD8 T cells were built from approximately 20,000 to 980,000 sorted cells, with 10%, 30% or 50% of the purified RNA used. Naive CD8 T cells, defined as CD8+CD4-CCR7+CD45RA+, were FACS-sorted into RLT Plus buffer on a BD FACSAria II. Detection sensitivity was tested by spiking Jurkat RNA equal to ten TCR copies' worth into samples containing about 17,000-1,000,000 naive CD8 T cells. CD8 T cells were enriched using RosetteSep CD8+ T Cell Enrichment Cocktail and Ficoll-Paque, and the enriched cells then underwent ACK red cell lysis. The data belong to a study of molecular identifiers for immune sequencing clone quantification listed by TCRdb under 2018. About the study as a whole: For a replicate experiment, the RNA from either approximately 20,000 or 100,000 naive CD8 T cells was divided into five aliquots, and four of those aliquots went on to sequencing. This methods study benchmarked molecular-identifier clustering-based TCR repertoire sequencing (MIDCIRS) and TCR RNA copy counting, using CD8 T cells to do so. The research as a whole found: When barcode sub-clustering was left out, chimeric consensus sequences inflated TCR diversity, with chimeras reaching as high as 47%. Spiked-in Jurkat TCR RNA equivalent to a single cell was reported to be detectable even among approximately 1 million naive CD8 T cells. Modeling indicated around 3 TCR RNA copies recovered per cell, compared with approximately 10 by digital PCR, which implies a capture efficiency of approximately 30%. Highly expanded clone sizes could be underestimated if identical TCR molecules share a barcode. Naive libraries contained spiked-in Jurkat TCR RNA (around ten copies' worth), which is not part of the donor repertoire. In CMV-specific effector cells, clones with more than 20 RNA copies accounted for over 97% of molecules, whereas in naive cells such clones accounted for under 1%.

Libraries came from PCR. Sequencing relied on a NextSeq 500. Bulk TCR libraries were prepared as previously described, using TCR primers listed in Table S5. The Qiagen AllPrep DNA/RNA kit was used to purify total RNA. Before any analysis, reads coming from multiple sequencing runs of the same library were combined into one pool. As for the authors' bioinformatics: Reads were retained only if their TCR constant sequence matched exactly, and those retained reads were trimmed to 150 nt and grouped according to their 12-nt molecular barcodes. Reads in each barcode group were sub-clustered using a 15% Levenshtein threshold, and a quality-weighted consensus sequence was built for each RNA molecule. Non-functional sequences were excluded, and lower-count sequences lying one edit away from another sequence were also excluded. Barcode sub-clusters with fewer than 20% of the maximum read count were removed, based on fitting two negative binomial distributions. Clones were called with MiXCR by TCRdb after fastp trimmed the public reads at Q25, and only in-frame beta chains were retained. Here each entry gathers all rows of one CDR3 protein and keeps the most common genes and DNA. TCRdb's processing, not the authors', yielded these V and J calls. For this sample the table gives 80,000 to 100,000 distinct CDR3 sequences, of which roughly a quarter were detected only once. 0.94% of the sample comes from the top ten.

According to the germline V gene (reference sequence), CDR1 reads DFQATT and CDR2 reads SNEGSKA. From the cysteine through the phenylalanine, the CDR3 covers 16 amino acids. Left in the record is the CDR3 DNA by itself, 48 bases read in frame from the first base. V gives up 0 bases and J gives up 7 bases, and the segment between their germline ends measures 19 bases. Recombination connected TRBV20-1 to TRBJ1-5; the D gene identity is not certain. The specimen was naive CD8+ T cells from blood, with Jurkat cell RNA spiked in. The cell subset or site label for this specimen denotes: FACS-sorted CD8+CD4-CCR7+CD45RA+ naive T cells. This TCR was sampled from a human donor in good health. Some libraries in this study had Jurkat cell RNA spiked in. Read as DNA, the sequence is TGCAGTGCTAGAGATCTGAACATCGGGAGTGAACAGCCCCAGCATTTT. Translated, it gives CSARDLNIGSEQPQHF.